This entry lists 14 T cell receptor beta chains sequenced from one sample in a study of vaccination and CD4 T cells after COVID-19. Stated treatment: roughly nine-day PBMC culture with coronavirus spike peptide pools or control peptides (ViraFEST assay). With the Oncomine TCR Beta short-read assay, DNA from cultured CD4+ T cells was sequenced. TCRdb processed the PCR reads anew with MiXCR; each CDR3 protein has one entry. The sample lists more than 13,000 distinct CDR3 sequences; roughly 26% were seen once. These receptors have no identified antigens. Specimen: CD4+ T cells from blood, cultured in vitro, collected after SARS-CoV-2 vaccination. The receptor set was obtained from a human donor who had recovered from COVID-19.

The chain combines TRBV7-9 with TRBJ2-2, with D perhaps matching TRBD2 (5 bases). Per the germline V gene, CDR1 is SEHNR and CDR2 is FQNEAQ (reference sequence). V was shortened by 6 bases and J by 6 bases, with 14 bases between the two germline ends. CDR3 size: 14 residues. CDR3 loop: CASRELDTSGELFF. For the CDR3, the DNA is TGTGCCAGCAGGGAACTAGACACATCCGGGGAGCTGTTTTTT.

V gene TRBV9 combines with J gene TRBJ2-1; D possibly corresponds to TRBD2 (5 bases). Germline lookup yields CDR1 SGDLS and CDR2 YYNGEE. The CDR3 is made up of 15 amino acids. V gave up 0 bases and J gave up 3 bases, with 10 bases separating them. The CDR3, as DNA: TGTGCCAGCAGCGTAGCGGGGAAAGACTACAATGAGCAGTTCTTC. It codes for CASSVAGKDYNEQFF.

This clonotype came up a few times. This rearrangement joins TRBV20-1 to TRBJ2-7; 15 bases fit TRBD2. This CDR3 region has 18 residues. Trimming took 0 bases from V and 5 from J; bases not matched to a gene: 11. Per germline, CDR1 DFQATT and CDR2 SNEGSKA (reference sequence). This chain's CDR3 is CSARDLGLAGGRTHEQYF. DNA of the CDR3: TGCAGTGCTAGAGACCTGGGACTAGCGGGAGGTAGAACCCACGAGCAGTACTTC.

The rearrangement links TRBV29-1 to TRBJ2-5; possible D gene TRBD1, 5 bases. This CDR3 comprises 13 residues. CDR1 is SQVTM, CDR2 ANQGSEA, per germline. With 7 bases removed from V and 0 bases from J, the gap between germline ends came to 12 bases. CDR3 DNA: TGCAGCGCTGGGGCCGTGTACCAAGAGACCCAGTACTTC. This gives the protein CSAGAVYQETQYF.

This clonotype was picked up a small number of times. J is TRBJ1-2 and V is TRBV30; D possibly corresponds to TRBD1 (5 bases). This CDR3 has 16 residues. Trimming left V 2 bases short and J 7 bases short, with 23 bases between. CDR1 is GTSNPN and CDR2 is SVGIG in the germline V gene (reference sequence). The chain's CDR3 is CAWSSTTGLPRPGYTF. The CDR3 nucleotides read TGTGCCTGGAGTTCGACCACGGGACTACCCAGACCTGGCTACACCTTC.

The chain is built from TRBV4-3 and TRBJ1-1, with 7 nucleotides matching TRBD1. Germline V gene sequence: CDR1 LGHNA, CDR2 YSLEER. The length of the CDR3 is 17 residues. V gave up 0 bases and J gave up 6 bases; unmatched junction bases: 13. The CDR3 DNA reads TGCGCCAGCAGCCAAGATCGCTGGGGTACAGGGGCGGCTGAAGCTTTCTTT. Translated: CASSQDRWGTGAAEAFF.

A single count supports this clonotype. The junction departs from germline at one end; a sequencing error may be responsible. The chain joins TRBV20-1 to TRBJ2-3; D gene uncertain. This CDR3 is built from 14 residues. Germline V gives CDR1 DFQATT, CDR2 SNEGSKA (reference sequence). CDR3 in amino acids: CSARERARADTLYF. The CDR3 nucleotides read TGCAGTGCTAGGGAAAGGGCTAGAGCAGATACGCTGTATTTT.

The chain recombines TRBV11-2 with TRBJ2-1; D remains unclear. CDR3 length equals 13 residues. The germline V and J ends were trimmed by 8 bases and 7 bases, with 15 bases remaining between them. The germline CDR1 and CDR2 sequences are SGHAT and FQNNGV. The CDR3, as DNA: TGTGCCAGCGCGTTAGGGCTTCTAAATGAGCAGTTCTTC. It codes for CASALGLLNEQFF.

This chain links TRBV28 with TRBJ2-5; a possible D gene is TRBD2 (5 bases). This CDR3 contains 16 residues. Germline V gives CDR1 MDHEN, CDR2 SYDVKM. V lost 1 base to trimming and J lost 4 bases, with 16 bases between them. CDR3 region: CASSLSGRVSGETQYF. The DNA of the CDR3 is TGTGCCAGCAGTTTATCTGGGCGTGTCAGCGGAGAGACCCAGTACTTC.

This clonotype is judged medium-sized (0.01 to 0.1%). The rearrangement joins TRBV27 to TRBJ1-1; TRBD1 agrees at 8 bases. The CDR3 consists of 13 residues. CDR1 and CDR2 from the germline V gene are MNHEY and SMNVEV (reference sequence). J lost 7 bases, V lost 3 bases, and 4 bases had no gene match. CDR3 region: CASSFLDRGEAFF. In DNA, the CDR3 is TGTGCCAGCAGTTTCTTAGACAGGGGTGAAGCTTTCTTT.

In its sample, this clonotype was seen a few times. This chain connects TRBV12-3 or TRBV12-4 to TRBJ1-5; no firm D call. CDR3 length equals 11 residues. The germline V and J ends were trimmed by 2 bases and 6 bases, with 2 bases remaining between them. CDR3 residues: CASSLSQPQHF. Written as DNA, the CDR3 is TGTGCCAGCAGTTTAAGTCAGCCCCAGCATTTT.

The J gene is TRBJ1-3, the V gene TRBV18; D is unresolved. The CDR3 spans 16 residues. Germline V gene lookup returns CDR1 KGHSH and CDR2 LQKENI. The V gene lost 3 bases and the J gene lost 0 bases, with 12 bases spanning the gap. The CDR3 DNA is TGTGCCAGCTCACCGAACGGACCTACCTCTGGAAACACCATATATTTT. Protein product: CASSPNGPTSGNTIYF.

This clonotype came up a few times. The rearrangement uses TRBV6-1 and TRBJ2-4; D is possibly TRBD2 (7 bases). Trimming took off 6 bases at V and 3 bases at J, with 18 bases between the two ends. This CDR3 spans 16 amino acids. Germline lookup yields CDR1 MNHNS and CDR2 SASEGT. CDR3 loop: CASRGTQGGVKNIQYF. DNA of the CDR3: TGTGCCAGCAGGGGTACACAGGGAGGGGTCAAAAACATTCAGTACTTC.

There are a few counts of this clonotype. The chain has TRBV28 and TRBJ1-6, with 10 bases identical to TRBD1. V shed 5 bases, J shed 8 bases, and the junction held 6 bases outside the gene matches. Germline-derived CDR1 and CDR2 are MDHEN and SYDVKM. This CDR3 is built from 15 residues. This CDR3 reads CASSIGQGVYSPLHF. The CDR3 DNA reads as TGTGCCAGCAGTATCGGACAGGGGGTATATTCACCCCTCCACTTT.